These 4 T cell receptor beta chains share one sample of origin, sequenced in a study of T cells after yellow fever vaccination. TCRdb re-analysed the 5' RACE reads in MiXCR, keeping a single row per CDR3 protein. The sample has under 90,000 distinct CDR3 sequences, about 6% seen once. Sequences were derived from CD8+ T cells sorted from PBMCs, sampled around 45 days after the first yellow fever vaccination. Source of these receptors: a man aged 18 to 29 who received the YFV17D yellow fever vaccine.

This clonotype showed up many times. V gene TRBV5-1 combines with J gene TRBJ1-1; D perhaps matches TRBD1 (5 bases). V was cut by 3 bases and J by 1 base, with 7 bases left in between. In germline, CDR1 is SGHRS, CDR2 YFSETQ. The CDR3 has 13 amino acids. CDR3 in DNA: TGCGCCAGCAGCTCTAGGGGGAACACTGAAGCTTTCTTT. Its translation: CASSSRGNTEAFF.

This clonotype has a count of ten or more. The V and J genes are TRBV4-1 and TRBJ1-2, with a weak D call TRBD1 (6 bases). Per germline, CDR1 MGHRA and CDR2 YSYEKL. This CDR3 contains 15 residues. Trimming cost V 0 bases and J 4 bases, with 12 bases left between them. As DNA, the CDR3 is TGCGCCAGCAGCCAAGAAGGCAGGGGACCCTATGGCTACACCTTC. This encodes CASSQEGRGPYGYTF.

In its sample, this clonotype was seen many times. This chain links TRBV5-1 with TRBJ2-5; 7 bases are shared with TRBD2. This CDR3 has 13 residues. The junction had 1 base not matched to a gene; V was cut back by 0 bases and J by 5 bases. CDR1 is SGHRS and CDR2 is YFSETQ in the germline V gene. The CDR3 sequence: CASSLVGGETQYF. CDR3 coding DNA: TGCGCCAGCAGCTTGGTCGGGGGGGAGACCCAGTACTTC.

This clonotype was detected many times. This chain connects TRBV19 to TRBJ2-7, with 7 bases lining up with TRBD1. The CDR3 consists of 13 residues. Per germline, CDR1 LNHDA and CDR2 SQIVND (reference sequence). V lost 4 bases to trimming and J lost 2 bases; unmatched junction nucleotides: 2. CDR3 loop: CASSTTGAYEQYF. The CDR3 region has the DNA TGTGCCAGTAGTACAACAGGGGCCTACGAGCAGTACTTC.